The 19 T cell receptor beta chains listed next were all sequenced from one sample in a study of T-cell memory formation after mild COVID-19. Each CDR3 protein is one row after TCRdb ran MiXCR on the 5' RACE reads. Of under 250,000 distinct CDR3 sequences in the sample, about 16% were seen once. The sample consisted of PBMCs or a T cell subset sorted from them (not recorded which). All receptors derive from an adult woman who had mild COVID-19 (a few samples of this study predate the infection). Cell type and time point are not known.

This clonotype turned up a few times. The rearrangement joins TRBV20-1 to TRBJ2-3; 8 bases match TRBD1. The CDR3 has 18 amino acids. The V segment lost 0 bases and the J segment 2 bases; nucleotides outside the gene matches: 13. CDR1 is DFQATT, CDR2 SNEGSKA, per germline (reference sequence). The CDR3 loop is CSARDSGWDRRTTDTQYF. The DNA for the CDR3 is TGCAGTGCTAGAGATTCCGGTTGGGACAGGCGAACCACAGATACGCAGTATTTT.

This chain uses TRBV14 with TRBJ2-1; D is tentatively TRBD1 or TRBD2 (5 bases each). This CDR3 is built from 15 residues. Germline values: CDR1 SGHDN, CDR2 FVKESK. V lost 4 bases and J 5 bases, leaving 15 bases between the germline ends. CDR3 nucleotide sequence: TGTGCCAGCAGCCGGTTCGGGACGGCCGACAATGAGCAGTTCTTC. Translation: CASSRFGTADNEQFF. Full variable domain (rest looked up from reference TRBV14 and TRBJ2-1): EAGVTQFPSHSVIEKGQTVTLRCDPISGHDNLYWYRRVMGKEIKFLLHFVKESKQDESGMPNNRFLAERTGGTYSTLKVQPAELEDSGVYFCASSRFGTADNEQFFGPGTRLTVL.

The rearrangement links TRBV29-1 to TRBJ2-2, with TRBD2 matching 8 bases. Germline V gene sequence: CDR1 SQVTM, CDR2 ANQGSEA. After removal of 4 bases from V and 7 bases from J, the junction contained 8 bases not matched to a gene. There are 14 residues in the CDR3. As DNA, the CDR3 is TGCAGCGTTGGCCGGGAGGGCCCAAGCGGGGAGCTGTTTTTT. The encoded protein is CSVGREGPSGELFF.

This clonotype was observed a handful of times. The V call is TRBV5-6, the J call TRBJ1-5; the D gene is possibly TRBD1 (6 bases). There are 16 residues in the CDR3. CDR1 is SGHDT and CDR2 is YYEEEE in the germline V gene. The V end lost 4 bases, the J end lost 2 bases, and 16 bases lay between the germline ends. In DNA, the CDR3 is TGTGCCAGCAGCGTGTACAGGGCACTGGGCAATCAGCCCCAGCATTTT. Protein sequence: CASSVYRALGNQPQHF.

The chain couples TRBV19 to TRBJ2-3; weak D call: TRBD2 (5 bases). V lost 10 bases and J lost 2, with 13 bases in between. The CDR3 has 13 amino acids. The germline CDR1 and CDR2 sequences are LNHDA and SQIVND (reference sequence). CDR3 DNA sequence: TGTGCCACCCGGCGGGCGGCCACAGATACGCAGTATTTT. This codes for CATRRAATDTQYF.

The rearrangement links TRBV20-1 to TRBJ2-3, with 8 bases aligning to TRBD1. Trimming at V came to 2 bases and at J to 0 bases, leaving 7 bases not matched to a gene. Germline CDR1 DFQATT, CDR2 SNEGSKA (reference sequence). The CDR3 covers 16 residues. The CDR3, as DNA: TGCAGTGCTAGAATAGAACAGGGGGTTAGCACAGATACGCAGTATTTT. This encodes CSARIEQGVSTDTQYF.

The V call is TRBV7-6, the J call TRBJ2-7, with a tentative D call TRBD1 (5 bases). The V gene's germline CDR1 is SGHVS and CDR2 FNYEAQ. V was pared by 5 bases and J by 1 base, with 15 bases between. The CDR3 runs 15 residues. The CDR3 region is CASSLQEGLSYEQYF. CDR3 sequence (DNA): TGTGCCAGCAGCCTACAGGAAGGGCTTTCCTACGAGCAGTACTTC.

The chain couples TRBV11-2 to TRBJ2-2; TRBD1 matches at 9 bases. The CDR3 is made up of 15 amino acids. With V trimmed by 6 bases and J by 6 bases, 8 bases remained unmatched. CDR1 SGHAT and CDR2 FQNNGV come from the germline V gene. The CDR3 region has the DNA TGTGCCAGCAGACCCAGGAGGACAGGGGCCGGGGAGCTGTTTTTT. Its protein is CASRPRRTGAGELFF.

CDR3 sequence (DNA): TGCGCCAGCAGCCCAGATGGAGCCTTATATGGCTACACCTTC. It encodes CASSPDGALYGYTF. The chain links TRBV5-1 to TRBJ1-2; the D is unclear. CDR3 length: 14 amino acids. Trimming stripped 4 bases from V and 5 bases from J, with 15 bases between. From germline, CDR1 is SGHRS and CDR2 YFSETQ.

This clonotype was seen more than once but under ten times. This chain connects TRBV4-1 to TRBJ2-2, with a weak D call TRBD1 (6 bases). CDR1 is MGHRA, CDR2 YSYEKL, per germline. The CDR3 contains 17 residues. The ends were cut back, 1 base at V and 3 bases at J, with 15 bases in the middle. CDR3: CASSQAHQGLYTGELFF. The CDR3 region has the DNA TGCGCCAGCAGCCAAGCTCACCAGGGGCTATACACCGGGGAGCTGTTTTTT.

This clonotype was seen at least ten times. The chain recombines TRBV12-3 or TRBV12-4 with TRBJ2-1; 10 nucleotides agree with TRBD2. V lost 6 bases, J lost 13 bases, and 9 bases stayed unmatched. The CDR3 has 13 amino acids. For the CDR3, the DNA is TGTGCCAGCAGGCTGAATAGCGGGGGGCAACAGTTCTTC. It encodes CASRLNSGGQQFF.

This clonotype was recorded a few times. V and J are TRBV12-3 or TRBV12-4 and TRBJ2-7, with a tentative D call TRBD1 (6 bases). The CDR3 has 14 residues. V was shortened by 5 bases and J by 2 bases, with 13 bases between the two germline ends. This CDR3 reads CASSGDRPPYEQYF. The CDR3 DNA reads TGTGCCAGCAGTGGTGACAGGCCTCCCTACGAGCAGTACTTC.

This chain links TRBV20-1 with TRBJ1-2; D not certain. V was trimmed by 2 bases and J by 3 bases, leaving 10 bases between them. The germline CDR1 and CDR2 sequences are DFQATT and SNEGSKA (reference sequence). This CDR3 is built from 13 residues. CDR3 sequence: CSARRTVDYGYTF. The CDR3 DNA is TGCAGTGCTAGACGAACCGTGGACTATGGCTACACCTTC.

V usage is TRBV6-1 and J usage is TRBJ2-2; D might be TRBD2 (5 bases). Germline V gives CDR1 MNHNS, CDR2 SASEGT. The CDR3 is 19 residues long. Deletions cut 5 bases from V and 4 bases from J, with 26 bases between. In nucleotides, the CDR3 is TGTGCCAGCAGTTACCGCCCGGGTTTGCGGGTAACGGGCACCGGGGAGCTGTTTTTT. It yields the protein CASSYRPGLRVTGTGELFF.

The chain joins TRBV7-2 to TRBJ1-1; D perhaps matches TRBD1 (5 bases). CDR1 and CDR2 from the germline V gene are SGHTA and FQGNSA. This CDR3 contains 16 residues. Trimming took off 0 bases at V and 4 bases at J, with 15 bases between the two ends. The CDR3 nucleotides are TGTGCCAGCAGCTTAGCGCTGAGCGGGAGGGGCACTGAAGCTTTCTTT. As protein: CASSLALSGRGTEAFF.

The DNA of the CDR3 is TGTGCCAGCAGCCCGGGACTAGCGGCCCATCAAAACAACATTCAGTACTTC. It yields the protein CASSPGLAAHQNNIQYF. The J gene is TRBJ2-4, the V gene TRBV3-1; 11 nucleotides align to TRBD2. CDR3 length: 17 residues. V shed 4 bases, J shed 7 bases, and the junction held 12 bases outside the gene matches. Germline V gives CDR1 LGHDT, CDR2 YNNKEL (reference sequence).

This clonotype turned up a few times. V and J are TRBV18 and TRBJ2-7; 8 bases map to TRBD1. Germline values: CDR1 KGHSH, CDR2 LQKENI. CDR3 size: 17 residues. Trimming removed 3 bases from V and 0 bases from J; junction bases left unmatched: 10. The CDR3 nucleotides read TGTGCCAGCTCACCGCGGACAGGGACAGGTGTCTCCTACGAGCAGTACTTC. This codes for CASSPRTGTGVSYEQYF.

This chain links TRBV27 with TRBJ1-1; 7 nucleotides line up with TRBD1. This CDR3 comprises 15 residues. The V and J ends lost 5 bases and 1 base, in that order; junction bases with no gene match: 7. Germline V gene data show CDR1 as MNHEY and CDR2 as SMNVEV (reference sequence). The DNA of the CDR3 is TGTGCCAGCAGTAAAGCCGGGACAGCGAACACTGAAGCTTTCTTT. Its protein is CASSKAGTANTEAFF.

This clonotype was seen more than once but under ten times. The V gene is TRBV24-1, the J gene TRBJ1-5; 8 bases map to TRBD1. CDR1 and CDR2 (germline): KGHDR, SFDVKD. With 5 bases clipped from V and 1 base from J, the junction kept 3 bases outside the gene matches. The CDR3 runs to 15 residues. The DNA for the CDR3 is TGTGCCACCAGTGCTTCAGGGGGCAGCAATCAGCCCCAGCATTTT. As protein: CATSASGGSNQPQHF.